The rows below give T cell receptor beta chains drawn from one sample of a study of PD-L1 blockade in urothelial cancer. Only in-frame clones appear in the TCRdb table, and some are missing; sequencing was by immunoSEQ multiplex PCR. The table lists more than 50,000 clones, around 81% of them singletons, with around 3.2% in the top ten. This specimen consisted of PBMCs, obtained around atezolizumab (anti-PD-L1) treatment. Receptor source: a man aged 65 to 79 with urothelial cancer. The CDR3 runs from the conserved cysteine through the conserved F or W. D genes are given only for firm matches. Some rows mark clone size as missing; the rest say once, few, many or name a class of expanded clone.

DNA: TGTGCCAGCAGCTCTAGAACCCCGGACAGGGCCGGCACCGGGGAGCTGTTTTTT
CDR3: CASSSRTPDRAGTGELFF
D: TRBD1
J: TRBJ2-2
V: TRBV7-8
size: NA

DNA: TGTGCCATCAGTGAAACAGGACAGGGGAACACTGAAGCTTTCTTT
CDR3: CAISETGQGNTEAFF
D: TRBD1
J: TRBJ1-1
V: TRBV10-3
size: NA

DNA: TGTGCCAGCAGTTTTTCCGGCGGACTAGCGGGACGGTCAGATACGCAGTATTTT
CDR3: CASSFSGGLAGRSDTQYF
D: TRBD2
J: TRBJ2-3
V: TRBV27
size: few

DNA: TGTGCCACCAGCAGACACAGGGGGGATAATGGAAAACTGTTTTTT
CDR3: CATSRHRGDNGKLFF
D: TRBD1
J: TRBJ1-4
V: TRBV15
size: NA

DNA: TGTGCCAGTAGTATATTTAGTAGTTTGGGTCGGCGGGGCTACACCTTC
CDR3: CASSIFSSLGRRGYTF
D: NA
J: TRBJ1-2
V: TRBV19
size: NA

DNA: TGTGCCAGCAGCCCCCGTCTAGACACTGAAGCTTTCTTT
CDR3: CASSPRLDTEAFF
D: NA
J: TRBJ1-1
V: TRBV9
size: NA

DNA: TGTGCCAGCAGTGCCCCCTACGCGAACACCGGGGAGCTGTTTTTT
CDR3: CASSAPYANTGELFF
D: NA
J: TRBJ2-2
V: TRBV6-1
size: NA

DNA: TGTGCCAGCAGTACACAGGGAGTTCAGCCCCAGCATTTT
CDR3: CASSTQGVQPQHF
D: NA
J: TRBJ1-5
V: TRBV2
size: NA

DNA: TGTGCCAGCAGTGATGGGGCGGGAGGGGGAATTTACGAGCAGTACTTC
CDR3: CASSDGAGGGIYEQYF
D: TRBD2
J: TRBJ2-7
V: TRBV6-1
size: NA

DNA: TGCGCCAGCAGCTTGGACCATAGCGGGAGGGTGGGGAATGAGCAGTTCTTC
CDR3: CASSLDHSGRVGNEQFF
D: TRBD2
J: TRBJ2-1
V: TRBV5-1
size: NA

DNA: TGTGCCAGCAGTTCCCGGGACAGGGGTCATGGCTACACCTTC
CDR3: CASSSRDRGHGYTF
D: TRBD1
J: TRBJ1-2
V: TRBV27
size: NA

DNA: TGCGCCAGCAGCCGCTCCTCAGAACTAGCGGGCAATGAGCAGTTCTTC
CDR3: CASSRSSELAGNEQFF
D: TRBD2
J: TRBJ2-1
V: TRBV4-1
size: NA

DNA: TGTGCCAGTAGTATGAGCGAGGTGGGGACAGTGTTCTTC
CDR3: CASSMSEVGTVFF
D: TRBD1
J: TRBJ2-1
V: TRBV19
size: NA

DNA: TGTGCCAGCAGTCCCCAACTGCAGGGAGAAGCTTTCTTT
CDR3: CASSPQLQGEAFF
D: NA
J: TRBJ1-1
V: TRBV2
size: NA

DNA: TGTGCCAGTAGTATTATTATATCGCCGACAACGGCCGGGGAGCTGTTTTTT
CDR3: CASSIIISPTTAGELFF
D: NA
J: TRBJ2-2
V: TRBV19
size: NA

DNA: TGTGCCAGCATTAGAGTACAGGGGAAGACTGAAGCTTTCTTT
CDR3: CASIRVQGKTEAFF
D: TRBD1
J: TRBJ1-1
V: TRBV6-5
size: NA

DNA: TGTGCCAGCAGCCTCGGAGGGCCAAAAGATACGCAGTATTTT
CDR3: CASSLGGPKDTQYF
D: NA
J: TRBJ2-3
V: TRBV6-5
size: NA

DNA: TGTGCTATCGACAGGGGAACTAGCGGGAACTCCTACGAGCAGTACTTC
CDR3: CAIDRGTSGNSYEQYF
D: TRBD2
J: TRBJ2-7
V: TRBV2
size: few

DNA: TGTGCCAGCAGTTTAAGAACGGGAGTATACGAGCAGTACTTC
CDR3: CASSLRTGVYEQYF
D: NA
J: TRBJ2-7
V: TRBV28
size: NA

DNA: TGTGCCAGCAGGGACTCCCGGACGACCTACGAGCAGTACTTC
CDR3: CASRDSRTTYEQYF
D: NA
J: TRBJ2-7
V: TRBV6-6
size: NA

DNA: TGTGCCAGCACCCCTAAATGGCAGGGGCGAGGATACACCATATATTTT
CDR3: CASTPKWQGRGYTIYF
D: NA
J: TRBJ1-3
V: TRBV7-6
size: NA

DNA: TGCGCCAGCAGCCGTACAGGGTCGAACACCGGGGAGCTGTTTTTT
CDR3: CASSRTGSNTGELFF
D: NA
J: TRBJ2-2
V: TRBV4-1
size: NA

DNA: TGTGCCACCAGCAGAGATCGAGACACCGGGGAGCTGTTTTTT
CDR3: CATSRDRDTGELFF
D: NA
J: TRBJ2-2
V: TRBV15
size: NA

DNA: TGTGCCAGTAGCCCATATTCTGACGGGACAGCGAATTCTGAAGCTTTCTTT
CDR3: CASSPYSDGTANSEAFF
D: TRBD1
J: TRBJ1-1
V: TRBV19
size: NA

DNA: TGCAGCGTCACTGCCCGGGGAGGGGACGAGCAGTACTTC
CDR3: CSVTARGGDEQYF
D: TRBD2
J: TRBJ2-7
V: TRBV29-1
size: NA

DNA: TGCGCCAGCAGCCCGCGACTAGCGGGCGTGAACACCGGGGAGCTGTTTTTT
CDR3: CASSPRLAGVNTGELFF
D: TRBD2
J: TRBJ2-2
V: TRBV4-1
size: NA

DNA: TGTGCCTGGAGTTTTCGCTTAACAGGGGGCGGACAAGAGACCCAGTACTTC
CDR3: CAWSFRLTGGGQETQYF
D: TRBD1
J: TRBJ2-5
V: TRBV30
size: NA

DNA: TGTGCCAGCAGTAGCGGGAGGTCCCTAGTGTCCTACGAGCAGTACTTC
CDR3: CASSSGRSLVSYEQYF
D: TRBD2
J: TRBJ2-7
V: TRBV2
size: few

DNA: TGTGCCAGCAGCCAAGGAATAGATCGGCCCCAGCATTTT
CDR3: CASSQGIDRPQHF
D: NA
J: TRBJ1-5
V: TRBV4-2
size: NA

DNA: TGTGCCAGCAGTGAATACGACAGGGGATTCACTAATGAAAAACTGTTTTTT
CDR3: CASSEYDRGFTNEKLFF
D: TRBD1
J: TRBJ1-4
V: TRBV6-1
size: NA

DNA: TGTGCCTGGAGGGCTGCGGGGGAGAGTGAAAAACTGTTTTTT
CDR3: CAWRAAGESEKLFF
D: NA
J: TRBJ1-4
V: TRBV30
size: NA

DNA: TGTGCCAGCAGTTTAATAACTAGCGGGGTTCCTTTCTACGAGCAGTACTTC
CDR3: CASSLITSGVPFYEQYF
D: TRBD2
J: TRBJ2-7
V: TRBV27
size: NA

DNA: TGCAGCGTTGCGGGAGGCTCCCGAGAGACCCAGTACTTC
CDR3: CSVAGGSRETQYF
D: TRBD2
J: TRBJ2-5
V: TRBV29-1
size: NA

DNA: TGTGCCAGCAGCAACCCGGGGACAGGGGGGAGGGGCACTGAAGCTTTCTTT
CDR3: CASSNPGTGGRGTEAFF
D: TRBD1
J: TRBJ1-1
V: TRBV13
size: NA

DNA: TGTGCCAGCAGTTTATCCCAGGGACAGGGGGCGGCTAATGAAAAACTGTTTTTT
CDR3: CASSLSQGQGAANEKLFF
D: TRBD1
J: TRBJ1-4
V: TRBV28
size: NA

DNA: TGTGCCAGCTTCTTTTCCCGGTCCAACACTGAAGCTTTCTTT
CDR3: CASFFSRSNTEAFF
D: NA
J: TRBJ1-1
V: TRBV18
size: once

DNA: TGTGCCAGCTCACCACAGGGGCGGGGGGCTGAAGCTTTCTTT
CDR3: CASSPQGRGAEAFF
D: NA
J: TRBJ1-1
V: TRBV18
size: NA

DNA: TGTGCCAGCAGCGCCGGGAGCTTCTATGGCTACACCTTC
CDR3: CASSAGSFYGYTF
D: NA
J: TRBJ1-2
V: TRBV7-9
size: NA

DNA: TGTGCCAGCAGCGTAGGGACTAGCGGGAGGGAGACCCAGTACTTC
CDR3: CASSVGTSGRETQYF
D: TRBD2
J: TRBJ2-5
V: TRBV9
size: NA

DNA: TGTGCCAGCAGTGGGGGCCCGAATCAGCCCCAGCATTTT
CDR3: CASSGGPNQPQHF
D: NA
J: TRBJ1-5
V: TRBV6-5
size: few

DNA: TGCGCCAGTAGCTTGGTGTCGCGGATACTCAACACTGAAGCTTTCTTT
CDR3: CASSLVSRILNTEAFF
D: NA
J: TRBJ1-1
V: TRBV5-1
size: NA

DNA: TGTGCCAGCTCACCGGCGGGGTTCGAGCAGTACTTC
CDR3: CASSPAGFEQYF
D: NA
J: TRBJ2-7
V: TRBV18
size: NA

DNA: TGCGCCAGCAGCCAAGACCCCCCCGGGACTAGCGGGCGCGAGACCCAGTACTTC
CDR3: CASSQDPPGTSGRETQYF
D: TRBD2
J: TRBJ2-5
V: TRBV4-1
size: NA

DNA: TGTGCCAGCAGACCCGGGACAGGGGGCCCGGGGGAAAAACTGTTTTTT
CDR3: CASRPGTGGPGEKLFF
D: TRBD1
J: TRBJ1-4
V: TRBV7-2
size: NA

DNA: TGCGCCAGCAGCTTGGCTAGCGGAGGTACAGATACGCAGTATTTT
CDR3: CASSLASGGTDTQYF
D: TRBD2
J: TRBJ2-3
V: TRBV5-1
size: NA

DNA: TGTGCCAGCAAGTCCCGGGGGACCTCCTACAATGAGCAGTTCTTC
CDR3: CASKSRGTSYNEQFF
D: NA
J: TRBJ2-1
V: TRBV2
size: NA

DNA: TGTGCCAGCAATTGGGCCGGCCAAGAGACCCAGTACTTC
CDR3: CASNWAGQETQYF
D: NA
J: TRBJ2-5
V: TRBV2
size: NA